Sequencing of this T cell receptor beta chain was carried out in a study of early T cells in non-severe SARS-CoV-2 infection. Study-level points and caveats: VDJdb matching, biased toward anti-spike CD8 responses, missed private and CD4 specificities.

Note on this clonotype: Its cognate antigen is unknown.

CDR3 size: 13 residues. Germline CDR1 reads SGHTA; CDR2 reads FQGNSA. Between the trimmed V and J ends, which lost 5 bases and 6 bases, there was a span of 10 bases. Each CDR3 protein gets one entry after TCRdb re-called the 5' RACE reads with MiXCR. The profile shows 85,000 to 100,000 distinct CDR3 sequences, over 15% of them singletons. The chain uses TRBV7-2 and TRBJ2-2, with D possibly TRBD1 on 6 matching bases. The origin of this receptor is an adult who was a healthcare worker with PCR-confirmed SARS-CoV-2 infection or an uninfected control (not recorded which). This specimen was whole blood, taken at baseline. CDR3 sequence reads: CASSRNRAGELFF. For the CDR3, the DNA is TGTGCCAGCAGCAGGAACAGGGCCGGGGAGCTGTTTTTT.